By its share, the clone carrying this T cell receptor beta chain is medium-sized. What it binds is not known. This specimen comes from a study of naive and memory T cell subsets. The study's findings and limits: This RNA-based method may be sensitive to activation-related transcript changes.

Ligated cDNA underwent four rounds of PCR with nested alpha and beta constant region primers and SP2. TCRdb re-called the UMI-ligation and nested PCR reads with MiXCR, one entry per CDR3 protein. The data contain more than 13,000 distinct CDR3 sequences, 4.5% to 6.5% of them singletons. The treatment here: skin biopsy from PPD injection site in Mantoux-positive individual. The library had UMIs added by 3' ligation of an oligonucleotide to TCR cDNA. Individuals with a positive Mantoux test gave biopsies from PPD-injected skin. Sequenced here: skin, sampled from a tuberculin skin test site. This clonotype was obtained from an adult in good health.

For the CDR3, the DNA is TGTGCCAGCAGTTTTACAGGGGTCTCCACAGATACGCAGTATTTT. This gives the protein CASSFTGVSTDTQYF. The genes are TRBV12-3 or TRBV12-4 and TRBJ2-3, with TRBD1 matching 7 bases. CDR3 length: 15 amino acids. Losses at the gene ends were 3 bases for V and 2 bases for J; bases not matched to a gene: 5.